These 7 T cell receptor beta chains were sequenced from one sample in a study of metastatic and nonmetastatic thyroid tumors. Nobody among the patients had been given any treatment before thyroid surgery. TCRdb re-processed the PCR reads through MiXCR. The sample has some 11,000 clones, 25% to 35% seen once. The sequenced sample consisted of tumor tissue. The receptors were sampled from a female donor with papillary thyroid cancer or a benign thyroid nodule (not recorded which). Some clones in this sample may be carry-over from other donors' samples.

With respect to this clone: Germline is not matched at one junction end, which may reflect a read error. The V and J genes are TRBV7-9 and TRBJ2-1, with TRBD1 matching over 7 bases. The CDR3 sequence is 13 residues long. CDR1 and CDR2 (germline): SEHNR, FQNEAQ (reference sequence). CDR3 residues: CSSIPTGINEQFF. CDR3 DNA: TGTTCCAGCATCCCGACAGGGATCAATGAGCAGTTCTTC.

This clone was counted ten times or more. The V and J genes are TRBV25-1 and TRBJ2-2; D might be TRBD2 (6 bases). Trimming removed 2 bases from V and 4 bases from J, with 14 bases in between. In germline, CDR1 is MGHDK, CDR2 SYGVNS. CDR3 size: 16 residues. The CDR3 nucleotides are TGTGCCAGCAGTGAAGGCGGGACCTTAACCACCGGGGAGCTGTTTTTT. This encodes CASSEGGTLTTGELFF.

This clone was seen a handful of times. CDR3 sequence (DNA): TGTGCCAGCCTTGGCGCGGGAGGGCCCAAGGACGAGCAGTACTTC. Translating it yields CASLGAGGPKDEQYF. The V and J genes are TRBV2 and TRBJ2-7, with 9 bases fitting TRBD2. This CDR3 is 15 amino acids long. V was clipped by 8 bases and J by 5 bases; unmatched bases: 13. Germline V gives CDR1 SNHLY, CDR2 FYNNEI.

This sequence joins TRBV7-2 and TRBJ2-5; 7 nucleotides line up with TRBD2. Unmatched junction bases numbered 14, after V lost 2 bases and J lost 5 bases. The CDR3 is made up of 17 amino acids. CDR1 SGHTA and CDR2 FQGNSA come from the germline V gene. The CDR3 DNA follows: TGTGCCAGCAGCTTATTTGACTTTGGGACTATTACGGAGACCCAGTACTTC. Residues: CASSLFDFGTITETQYF.

The V gene is TRBV11-2, the J gene TRBJ2-7, with unresolved D. Looked up from germline, CDR1 is SGHAT and CDR2 is FQNNGV. The length of the CDR3 is 14 residues. V lost 1 base to trimming and J lost 1 base, with 8 bases between them. The CDR3 region has the DNA TGTGCCAGCAGCTTAGCTGCCGGTTCCTACGAGCAGTACTTC. It codes for CASSLAAGSYEQYF.

In this sample, this clone turned up many times. The chain links TRBV30 to TRBJ2-1; 13 bases fit TRBD2. With 2 bases clipped from V and 7 bases from J, the junction kept 8 bases outside the gene matches. Looked up from germline, CDR1 is GTSNPN and CDR2 is SVGIG (reference sequence). The CDR3 has 16 amino acids. The CDR3 nucleotides are TGTGCCTGGAGTTTAGGACTAGCGGGAGTGCGAAATGAGCAGTTCTTC. It codes for CAWSLGLAGVRNEQFF.

At least ten counts were recorded for this clone. The V and J genes are TRBV19 and TRBJ1-2, with 7 positions matching TRBD1. V dropped 7 bases and J dropped 4; count of bases not matched to a gene: 12. CDR3 length equals 15 residues. CDR1 is LNHDA, CDR2 SQIVND, per germline (reference sequence). The CDR3 is CASTPDRAESYGYTF. The DNA for the CDR3 is TGTGCCAGTACCCCAGACAGGGCGGAGAGCTATGGCTACACCTTC.